This T cell receptor (beta chain) originates from a study of CD8 T cells in ankylosing spondylitis. The CDR3 has 11 amino acids. Trimming removed 3 bases at V and 8 bases at J, with 8 bases between. Germline-derived CDR1 and CDR2 are SGHRS and YFSETQ. TCRdb analysed the 5' RACE reads with MiXCR anew, one entry per CDR3 protein. The sample includes some 800,000 distinct CDR3 sequences, about an eighth of them seen just once. Study-wide points: In ankylosing spondylitis blood, a motif of several highly homologous TCR beta variants appeared characteristic. Matched ankylosing spondylitis synovial fluid reportedly showed significant enrichment of disease-linked clones. Disease-linked clones displayed a CD8+ phenotype and appeared relatively rarely in peripheral blood. A subset of motif variants has previously been described in the synovial fluid and blood of reactive arthritis.

This clonotype was observed many times. What it binds is not known. The V and J genes are TRBV5-1 and TRBJ1-2; D uncertain. The sample taken for sequencing was blood, either unsorted or a sorted T cell fraction (not recorded which). The receptor's source is a male donor with ankylosing spondylitis. The CDR3 coding sequence is TGCGCCAGCAGCTCACAGTTCGGCTACACCTTC. This gives the protein CASSSQFGYTF. Variable domain in full (rest from reference TRBV5-1 and TRBJ1-2): KAGVTQTPRYLIKTRGQQVTLSCSPISGHRSVSWYQQTPGQGLQFLFEYFSETQRNKGNFPGRFSGRQFSNSRSEMNVSTLELGDSALYLCASSSQFGYTFGSGTRLTVV.